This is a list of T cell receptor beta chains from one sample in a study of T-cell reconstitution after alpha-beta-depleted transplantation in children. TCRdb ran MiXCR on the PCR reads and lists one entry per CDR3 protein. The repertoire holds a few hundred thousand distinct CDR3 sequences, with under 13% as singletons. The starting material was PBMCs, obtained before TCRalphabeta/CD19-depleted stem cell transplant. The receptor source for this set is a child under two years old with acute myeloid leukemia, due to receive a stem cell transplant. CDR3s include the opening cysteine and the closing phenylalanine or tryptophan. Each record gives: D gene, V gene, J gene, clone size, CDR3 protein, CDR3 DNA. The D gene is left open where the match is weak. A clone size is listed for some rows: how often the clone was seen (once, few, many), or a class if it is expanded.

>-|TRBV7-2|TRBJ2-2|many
CASSLVRGAELFF
TGTGCCAGCAGTCTAGTAAGGGGAGCGGAGCTGTTTTTT
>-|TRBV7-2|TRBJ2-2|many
CASKEWATTGELFF
TGTGCCAGCAAAGAATGGGCGACCACCGGGGAGCTGTTTTTT
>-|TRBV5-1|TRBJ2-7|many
CASSFGRTTFSYEQYF
TGCGCCAGCAGCTTCGGACGGACAACCTTCTCCTACGAGCAGTACTTC
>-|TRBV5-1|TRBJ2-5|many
CASSWAGATQETQYF
TGCGCCAGCAGCTGGGCCGGGGCAACTCAAGAGACCCAGTACTTC
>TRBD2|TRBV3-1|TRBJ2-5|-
CASSQALGGGQYF
TGTGCCAGCAGCCAAGCTTTGGGGGGGGGCCAGTACTTC
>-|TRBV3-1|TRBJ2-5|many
CASSQDASGFRTQYF
TGTGCCAGCAGCCAAGACGCGAGCGGTTTTAGGACCCAGTACTTC
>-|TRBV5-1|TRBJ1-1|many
CASSVFSNTEAFF
TGCGCCAGCAGCGTCTTTTCGAACACTGAAGCTTTCTTT
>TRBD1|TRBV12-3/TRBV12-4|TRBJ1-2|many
CASSNMDRGLHYGYTF
TGTGCCAGCAGTAATATGGACAGGGGACTCCACTATGGCTACACCTTC
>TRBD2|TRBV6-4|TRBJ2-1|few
CASSEGGGGNNEQFF
TGTGCCAGCAGTGAGGGTGGCGGGGGGAACAATGAGCAGTTCTTC
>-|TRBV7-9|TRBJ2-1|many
CASSLVQGSYNEQFF
TGTGCCAGCAGCTTAGTACAGGGTTCCTACAATGAGCAGTTCTTC
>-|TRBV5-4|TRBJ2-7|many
CASSARWEPHEQYF
TGTGCCAGCAGCGCAAGGTGGGAGCCCCACGAGCAGTACTTC
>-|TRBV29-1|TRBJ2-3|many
CSVIVDVNTQYF
TGCAGCGTTATAGTCGATGTGAATACGCAGTATTTT
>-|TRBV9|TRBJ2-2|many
CASSSPPGTYDTGELFF
TGTGCCAGCAGCTCCCCCCCGGGGACCTATGACACCGGGGAGCTGTTTTTT
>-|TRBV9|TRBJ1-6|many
CASSLGADNSPLHF
TGTGCCAGCAGTCTAGGGGCGGATAATTCACCCCTCCACTTT
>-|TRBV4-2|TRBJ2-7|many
CASSQERSYEQYF
TGTGCCAGCAGCCAAGAGCGCTCCTACGAGCAGTACTTC
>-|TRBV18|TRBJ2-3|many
CASSPTTLGRTDTQYF
TGTGCCAGCTCACCCACAACTCTGGGGAGAACAGATACGCAGTATTTT
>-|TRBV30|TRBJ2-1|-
CAWSVLQANNEQFF
TGTGCCTGGAGTGTATTACAGGCAAACAATGAGCAGTTCTTC
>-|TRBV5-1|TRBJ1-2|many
CASSSTKNMHGYTF
TGCGCCAGCAGCTCTACTAAAAACATGCATGGCTACACCTTC
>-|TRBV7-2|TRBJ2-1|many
CASSPLGSTIYEQFF
TGTGCCAGCAGCCCTCTTGGGTCTACGATATATGAGCAGTTCTTC
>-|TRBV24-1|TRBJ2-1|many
CATSTLSSYNEQFF
TGTGCCACTTCCACGCTGAGCTCCTACAATGAGCAGTTCTTC
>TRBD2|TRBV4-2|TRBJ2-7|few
CASSPLGTSGRIF
TGTGCCAGCAGCCCGCTCGGGACTAGCGGGAGGATTTTC
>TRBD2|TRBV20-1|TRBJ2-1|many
CSAPLTSGGVNEQFF
TGCAGTGCACCGCTTACTAGCGGGGGAGTCAATGAGCAGTTCTTC
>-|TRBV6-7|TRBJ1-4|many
CASSKQGPTNEKLFF
TGTGCCAGCAGTAAGCAGGGGCCAACTAATGAAAAACTGTTTTTT
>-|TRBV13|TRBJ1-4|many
CASSPGTSEKLFF
TGTGCCAGCAGCCCCGGGACCAGCGAAAAACTGTTTTTT
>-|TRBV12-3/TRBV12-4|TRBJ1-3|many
CASSLFVQGGNTIYF
TGTGCCAGCAGTTTGTTCGTCCAGGGAGGAAACACCATATATTTT
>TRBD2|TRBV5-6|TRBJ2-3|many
CASSLEGRGSGTQYF
TGTGCCAGCAGCTTGGAGGGGAGGGGATCCGGTACGCAGTATTTT
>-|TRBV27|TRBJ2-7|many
CASSLTRSSYEQYF
TGTGCCAGCAGCCTTACACGTAGCTCCTACGAGCAGTACTTC
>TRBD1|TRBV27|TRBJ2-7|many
CASSSTGFTLYEQYF
TGTGCCAGCAGTTCGACAGGGTTTACCCTCTACGAGCAGTACTTC
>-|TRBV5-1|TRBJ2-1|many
CASSSDPVRYYNEQFF
TGCGCCAGCAGCTCCGACCCGGTACGATACTACAATGAGCAGTTCTTC
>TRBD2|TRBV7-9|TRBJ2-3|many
CASSSTSGRGDTQYF
TGTGCCAGCAGCTCGACTAGCGGGAGGGGAGATACGCAGTATTTT
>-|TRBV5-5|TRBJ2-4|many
CASSFQGENIQYF
TGTGCCAGCAGCTTCCAGGGAGAAAACATTCAGTACTTC
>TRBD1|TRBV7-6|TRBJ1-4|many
CASSLFSGQGGEKLFF
TGTGCCAGCAGCTTATTCTCCGGACAGGGAGGCGAAAAACTGTTTTTT
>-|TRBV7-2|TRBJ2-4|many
CASSSLPKNIQYF
TGTGCCAGCAGCTCCCTGCCCAAAAACATTCAGTACTTC
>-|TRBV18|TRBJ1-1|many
CASSPGRNTEAFF
TGTGCCAGCAGCCCCGGACGGAACACTGAAGCTTTCTTT
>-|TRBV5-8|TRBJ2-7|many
CASSRTPTGSSYEQYF
TGTGCCAGCAGCCGGACTCCGACAGGCTCTTCCTACGAGCAGTACTTC
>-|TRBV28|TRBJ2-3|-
CASIRPGGTDTQYF
TGTGCCAGCATCCGCCCCGGGGGCACAGATACGCAGTATTTT
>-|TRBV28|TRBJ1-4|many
CASSFGETEKLFF
TGTGCCAGCAGTTTCGGTGAGACTGAAAAACTGTTTTTT